Below are 13 T cell receptor beta chains sequenced from a single sample in a study of control samples from healthy donors and cancer patients. The table came from immunoSEQ multiplex PCR; TCRdb's copy has only in-frame clones and leaves some out. The table records roughly 190,000 clones, 91% of them present only once. Sequenced: blood. These receptors all come from a woman in her twenties or thirties in good health.

The chain employs TRBV7-8 and TRBJ1-5; TRBD1 matches 7 bases. The junction had 7 bases not matched to a gene; V was cut back by 5 bases and J by 3 bases. This CDR3 has 15 amino acids. In germline, CDR1 is SGHVS, CDR2 FQNEAQ. The CDR3 sequence is CASSVRTGHNQPQHF. The CDR3 region has the DNA TGTGCCAGCAGCGTTCGGACAGGACACAATCAGCCCCAGCATTTT.

This clone appeared a single time. The chain carries TRBV7-3 and TRBJ2-3; 9 positions agree with TRBD1. Germline V gives CDR1 SGHTA, CDR2 FQGTGA. J lost 6 bases, V lost 4 bases, and 8 bases had no gene match. The CDR3 consists of 15 residues. CDR3 nucleotides: TGTGCCAGCAGCTCCCGGACAGGGGTTGGGGATACGCAGTATTTT. Translated: CASSSRTGVGDTQYF.

The chain uses TRBV14 and TRBJ2-7, with 7 positions matching TRBD2. This CDR3 region has 15 residues. V trimming: 1 base; J trimming: 2 bases; junction bases outside the gene matches: 5. CDR1 is SGHDN and CDR2 is FVKESK in the germline V gene. As DNA, the CDR3 is TGTGCCAGCAGCCAAGGTGCGGGGAGGGCCTACGAGCAGTACTTC. The encoded protein is CASSQGAGRAYEQYF.

The genes are TRBV28 and TRBJ1-4; a possible D gene is TRBD1 (6 bases). This CDR3 has 16 residues. Germline V gives CDR1 MDHEN, CDR2 SYDVKM. Trimming pared 4 bases from V and 0 bases from J, leaving 12 bases between. The CDR3 nucleotides are TGTGCCAGCAGTTCTAGACAGGCTGCAACTAATGAAAAACTGTTTTTT. This translates into CASSSRQAATNEKLFF.

The V call is TRBV20-1, the J call TRBJ1-2; D call uncertain. Germline lookup yields CDR1 DFQATT and CDR2 SNEGSKA (reference sequence). CDR3 length: 11 amino acids. V dropped 0 bases and J dropped 7 bases, with 6 bases sitting between them. The CDR3 bases are TGCAGTGCTAGAGATCGGCGTGGCTACACCTTC. This encodes CSARDRRGYTF.

The V gene is TRBV19, the J gene TRBJ1-2; TRBD1 matches at 8 bases. This CDR3 spans 14 amino acids. The J segment lost 5 bases and the V segment lost 4 bases, leaving 6 bases of the junction unmatched. Germline V gene data show CDR1 as LNHDA and CDR2 as SQIVND (reference sequence). CDR3 sequence: CASSTFGQGYGYTF. CDR3 sequence (DNA): TGTGCCAGTAGTACCTTCGGACAGGGATATGGCTACACCTTC.

In DNA, the CDR3 is TGTGCCAGCAGATCGTCGCGACGGAATAGCAATCAGCCCCAGCATTTT. This codes for CASRSSRRNSNQPQHF. This rearrangement joins TRBV21-1 to TRBJ1-5. TRBV21-1 is assigned pseudogene status. The length of the CDR3 is 16 residues.

V and J are TRBV7-2 and TRBJ1-5, with D hard to call. V was shortened by 2 bases and J by 3 bases, with 11 bases between the two germline ends. The CDR3 covers 15 residues. Per germline, CDR1 SGHTA and CDR2 FQGNSA. The CDR3 sequence: CASSLRREANQPQHF. CDR3 DNA sequence: TGTGCCAGCAGCTTACGAAGGGAGGCCAATCAGCCCCAGCATTTT.

This clone was seen more than once but under ten times. V usage is TRBV28 and J usage is TRBJ2-1; 8 nucleotides line up with TRBD2. The CDR3 loop spans 15 amino acids. Losses at the gene ends were 5 bases for V and 2 bases for J; bases not matched to a gene: 5. Germline CDR1 reads MDHEN; CDR2 reads SYDVKM. The CDR3 protein is CASSTPGLAYNEQFF. The CDR3, as DNA: TGTGCCAGCAGTACCCCGGGACTAGCCTACAATGAGCAGTTCTTC.

The chain couples TRBV4-3 to TRBJ2-1; 8 bases are shared with TRBD2. There are 16 residues in the CDR3. The V gene's germline CDR1 is LGHNA and CDR2 YSLEER. The trim removed 2 bases at V and 0 bases at J, leaving 3 bases unmatched. The CDR3 protein is CASSQQAGVSYNEQFF. The CDR3 nucleotides read TGCGCCAGCAGCCAACAAGCGGGAGTCTCCTACAATGAGCAGTTCTTC.

This chain joins TRBV7-9 and TRBJ2-5; the match to TRBD1 covers 9 bases. The CDR3 extends over 14 amino acids. The V gene's germline CDR1 is SEHNR and CDR2 FQNEAQ (reference sequence). V gave up 10 bases and J gave up 5 bases; unmatched junction bases: 11. CDR3 protein: CAINPGQGGETQYF. In DNA, the CDR3 is TGTGCCATCAACCCGGGACAGGGAGGGGAGACCCAGTACTTC.

The V and J genes are TRBV11-3 and TRBJ2-1, with 9 nucleotides matching TRBD2. The CDR3 has 14 amino acids. The germline CDR1 and CDR2 sequences are SGHNT and YENEEA. With 4 bases clipped from V and 6 bases from J, the junction kept 4 bases outside the gene matches. CDR3 DNA sequence: TGTGCCAGCAGCTGGGGTAGCGGGAGCAATGAGCAGTTCTTC. Translation: CASSWGSGSNEQFF.

This clone was picked up a small number of times. The rearrangement joins TRBV20-1 to TRBJ1-1; D call uncertain. CDR1 and CDR2 (germline): DFQATT, SNEGSKA (reference sequence). The CDR3 totals 11 residues. Trimming cost V 7 bases and J 1 base, with 7 bases left between them. The DNA of the CDR3 is TGCAGTGTGGAGGGGAACACTGAAGCTTTCTTT. Translation gives CSVEGNTEAFF.